The 17 T cell receptor beta chains given below trace back to one sample, sequenced in a study of cytomegalovirus exposure and HLA in healthy donors. The PCR ran on 60 Vbeta and 13 Jbeta primers. Sequencing used immunoSEQ multiplex PCR; TCRdb keeps in-frame clones, though not all of them. The table includes about 130,000 clones, approximately 83% detected once. The sample was PBMCs. These TCRs come from a woman between 40 and 50 years old in good health and CMV-seropositive.

V and J are TRBV19 and TRBJ1-5, with 7 nucleotides matching TRBD1. There are 15 residues in the CDR3. Germline loops: CDR1 LNHDA, CDR2 SQIVND (reference sequence). V lost 7 bases to trimming and J lost 4 bases; unmatched junction nucleotides: 10. The CDR3 protein is CASNKVQGSNQPQHF. The CDR3 region has the DNA TGTGCCAGTAACAAGGTACAGGGGTCTAATCAGCCCCAGCATTTT.

J is TRBJ2-7 and V is TRBV10-2, with D hard to call. Germline CDR1 WSHSY, CDR2 SAAADI. The CDR3 contains 14 residues. Deletions cut 2 bases from V and 3 bases from J, with 11 bases between. The CDR3 region is CASSEVRLIYEQYF. The CDR3 bases are TGCGCCAGCAGTGAGGTCAGGTTGATCTACGAGCAGTACTTC.

The chain employs TRBV19 and TRBJ1-5, with a possible D match to TRBD1 (5 bases). The ends were cut back, 3 bases at V and 0 bases at J, with 24 bases in the middle. Germline loops: CDR1 LNHDA, CDR2 SQIVND (reference sequence). This CDR3 has 20 amino acids. CDR3 sequence (DNA): TGTGCCAGTAGTATGGCCTCCCAGTGGAGGGGACTCAATAGCAATCAGCCCCAGCATTTT. It codes for CASSMASQWRGLNSNQPQHF.

V is TRBV18 and J is TRBJ2-1; possibly TRBD1 for D (6 bases). CDR1 is KGHSH and CDR2 is LQKENI in the germline V gene. V was shortened by 0 bases and J by 2 bases, with 11 bases between the two germline ends. The CDR3 totals 16 residues. The CDR3 DNA reads TGTGCCAGCTCACCACCGAGGACAGCAGCCTACAATGAGCAGTTCTTC. It translates to CASSPPRTAAYNEQFF.

The chain has TRBV28 and TRBJ1-2, with D tentatively TRBD1 (5 bases). CDR1 MDHEN and CDR2 SYDVKM come from the germline V gene. V shed 4 bases and J shed 4 bases, with 10 bases lying between them. The CDR3 runs 13 residues. The CDR3 nucleotides are TGTGCCAGCAGTTCCATCAGGGCCTATGGCTACACCTTC. This sequence encodes CASSSIRAYGYTF.

The V call is TRBV11-2, the J call TRBJ1-2; D is ambiguous. Trimming removed 0 bases from V and 4 bases from J, with 15 bases in between. The germline V gene has CDR1 SGHAT and CDR2 FQNNGV. The CDR3 runs 16 residues. The CDR3 is CASSLDGPGLPYGYTF. As DNA, the CDR3 is TGTGCCAGCAGCTTAGATGGTCCGGGGTTACCCTATGGCTACACCTTC. Combining the CDR3 with reference TRBV11-2 and TRBJ1-2 gives the whole variable domain EAGVAQSPRYKIIEKRQSVAFWCNPISGHATLYWYQQILGQGPKLLIQFQNNGVVDDSQLPKDRFSAERLKGVDSTLKIQPAKLEDSAVYLCASSLDGPGLPYGYTFGSGTRLTVV.

This chain connects TRBV27 to TRBJ2-1; D is uncertain. V was trimmed by 6 bases and J by 3 bases, leaving 6 bases between them. The length of the CDR3 is 12 residues. The germline gives CDR1 MNHEY, CDR2 SMNVEV (reference sequence). The CDR3 reads CASRGLYNEQFF. In nucleotides, the CDR3 is TGTGCCAGCAGGGGCCTCTACAATGAGCAGTTCTTC.

The DNA for the CDR3 is TGTGCCAGCAGCACTTGGGTAGCGACCCAAGAGACCCAGTACTTC. Residues: CASSTWVATQETQYF. The chain is built from TRBV5-6 and TRBJ2-5, with D tentatively TRBD2 (5 bases). Looked up from germline, CDR1 is SGHDT and CDR2 is YYEEEE. The CDR3 consists of 15 residues. V lost 4 bases and J lost 1, with 14 bases in between.

The rearrangement joins TRBV6-5 to TRBJ1-2; D unresolved. The length of the CDR3 is 14 residues. CDR1 is MNHEY and CDR2 is SVGAGI in the germline V gene. V lost 5 bases to trimming and J lost 0 bases, with 10 bases between them. The CDR3 region has the DNA TGTGCCAGCAGTCCCGGAGCAGCTAACTATGGCTACACCTTC. It encodes CASSPGAANYGYTF.

The CDR3 coding sequence is TGTGCCAGCAGCCTTCTAGGGACAGGGGAGGAGCAGTACTTC. Translation gives CASSLLGTGEEQYF. This chain joins TRBV14 and TRBJ2-7, with TRBD1 matching over 10 bases. Germline V gene sequence: CDR1 SGHDN, CDR2 FVKESK. Losses at the gene ends were 4 bases for V and 7 bases for J; bases not matched to a gene: 7. The CDR3 consists of 14 residues.

The V call is TRBV10-3, the J call TRBJ2-7; 10 nucleotides align to TRBD1. The CDR3 runs 16 residues. Trimming cost V 2 bases and J 3 bases; bases outside gene matches: 7. From germline, CDR1 is ENHRY and CDR2 SYGVKD. CDR3 protein: CAISEIRDRGYYEQYF. CDR3 bases: TGTGCCATCAGTGAGATCCGGGACAGGGGTTACTACGAGCAGTACTTC.

V gene TRBV21-1 combines with J gene TRBJ2-2; the tabulated D call, TRBD2, remains unverified against the DNA. TRBV21-1 is a documented pseudogene. This CDR3 spans 17 amino acids. This CDR3 reads CASSKLSSGRVPRELFF. CDR3 bases: TGTGCCAGCAGCAAACTTTCTAGCGGGAGGGTCCCCCGGGAGCTGTTTTTT.

This clone was detected once. The chain couples TRBV5-1 to TRBJ1-1; TRBD1 might be the D (5 bases). Germline loops: CDR1 SGHRS, CDR2 YFSETQ. This CDR3 is 15 amino acids long. Between the trimmed V and J ends, which lost 4 bases and 1 base, there was a span of 14 bases. The CDR3 DNA follows: TGCGCCAGCAGCCCCGGAGGGGCGAAGAACACTGAAGCTTTCTTT. Translation gives CASSPGGAKNTEAFF.

This rearrangement joins TRBV29-1 to TRBJ1-1, with 9 nucleotides matching TRBD1. CDR3 length: 13 amino acids. The trim removed 7 bases at V and 2 bases at J, leaving 5 bases unmatched. The germline gives CDR1 SQVTM, CDR2 ANQGSEA. DNA for the CDR3: TGCAGCGGTACAGGGGGCTATAACACTGAAGCTTTCTTT. Translation gives CSGTGGYNTEAFF. Combining the CDR3 with reference TRBV29-1 and TRBJ1-1 gives the whole variable domain SAVISQKPSRDICQRGTSLTIQCQVDSQVTMMFWYRQQPGQSLTLIATANQGSEATYESGFVIDKFPISRPNLTFSTLTVSNMSPEDSSIYLCSGTGGYNTEAFFGQGTRLTVV.

The sample holds one count of this clone. The genes are TRBV15 and TRBJ2-1, with TRBD1 matching 9 bases. The CDR3 extends over 15 amino acids. Per the germline V gene, CDR1 is LNHNV and CDR2 is YYDKDF (reference sequence). J was trimmed by 2 bases and V by 5 bases; bases with no gene match: 4. CDR3 amino acids: CATSEDRGAYNEQFF. CDR3 coding DNA: TGTGCCACCAGCGAAGACAGGGGGGCCTACAATGAGCAGTTCTTC.

V is TRBV5-1 and J is TRBJ2-5; 9 bases fit TRBD2. CDR1 SGHRS and CDR2 YFSETQ come from the germline V gene. J was trimmed by 5 bases and V by 3 bases; bases with no gene match: 17. The CDR3 consists of 18 residues. DNA for the CDR3: TGCGCCAGCAGCTACCGACCTAGCGGGACGAACACGGGTGAGACCCAGTACTTC. It yields the protein CASSYRPSGTNTGETQYF.

J is TRBJ2-4 and V is TRBV21-1; the DNA was not used to check the table's D call, TRBD1. TRBV21-1 is designated a pseudogene. This CDR3 contains 19 residues. This CDR3 is CASRKGRIKGAWAKNIQYF. The CDR3 nucleotides are TGTGCCAGCAGGAAAGGACGGATCAAAGGGGCTTGGGCCAAAAACATTCAGTACTTC.